A selection of T cell receptor beta chains follows, all from one sample in a study of T cell responses to AZD1222 COVID-19 vaccine. The assay was immunoSEQ multiplex PCR, and TCRdb's table has in-frame clones only and misses some. The sample has approximately 91,000 clones, 88% seen once. The sample here was peripheral blood, taken on day 0 of AZD1222 vaccination. These receptors originate from an adult in good health. Both conserved end residues are part of each CDR3. Each record gives: D gene, J gene, clone size, V gene, CDR3 length, CDR3 DNA, CDR3 protein. The D gene is left open where the match is weak. Clone size is stated in some rows and not others, as once, few, many or a class when expanded.

-	TRBJ1-2	-	TRBV30	13	TGTGCCTGGAGCCGATCGAGAGCCTATGGCTACACCTTC	CAWSRSRAYGYTF
TRBD2	TRBJ2-1	-	TRBV7-2	15	TGTGCCAGCAGGTTATCTCTCGGGGGGGCCAATGAGCAGTTCTTC	CASRLSLGGANEQFF
-	TRBJ2-3	-	TRBV30	10	TGTGCCTGGAGTATTGATACGCAGTATTTT	CAWSIDTQYF
-	TRBJ2-7	-	TRBV5-1	15	TGCGCCAGCAGCTTGGCCTCGGTCGTAGCCTACGAGCAGTACTTC	CASSLASVVAYEQYF
TRBD2	TRBJ2-5	-	TRBV18	14	TGTGCCAGCTCACCACCGGGACTAGGCGAGACCCAGTACTTC	CASSPPGLGETQYF
TRBD1	TRBJ1-4	few	TRBV9	14	TGTGCCAGCAGCGTAGGACAGGGTAATGAAAAACTGTTTTTT	CASSVGQGNEKLFF
-	TRBJ1-1	-	TRBV12-3/TRBV12-4	11	TGTGCCAGCAGTGGGGGAACTGAAGCTTTCTTT	CASSGGTEAFF
TRBD1	TRBJ2-7	once	TRBV5-6	13	TGTGCCAGCAGCTTGACAGGGGGCGAATCCACGTACTTC	CASSLTGGESTYF
TRBD1	TRBJ2-3	few	TRBV4-1	14	TGCGCCAGCAGCCAAGTTCCGGACAGGAATACGCAGTATTTT	CASSQVPDRNTQYF
-	TRBJ1-4	-	TRBV6-1	15	TGTGCCAGCAGTGAACTTCGCGTAGTTAATGAAAAACTGTTTTTT	CASSELRVVNEKLFF
-	TRBJ2-5	-	TRBV27	15	TGTGCCAGCAGTTTATCTGCTAGACGGGGTGAGACCCAGTACTTC	CASSLSARRGETQYF
-	TRBJ2-5	-	TRBV5-1	12	TGCGCCAGCAGCTTGGAACCAGAGACCCAGTACTTC	CASSLEPETQYF
-	TRBJ2-1	-	TRBV12-3/TRBV12-4	12	TGTGCCAGCAGTTTAGCGCCCAATGAGCAGTTCTTC	CASSLAPNEQFF
-	TRBJ2-2	-	TRBV4-3	16	TGCGCCAGCAGCCAAGAGGATTTTAGGAACACCGGGGAGCTGTTTTTT	CASSQEDFRNTGELFF
-	TRBJ2-7	-	TRBV6-5	14	TGTGCCAGCAGCGTTCGGGACGGAGGTTACGAGCAGTACTTC	CASSVRDGGYEQYF
TRBD1	TRBJ1-1	-	TRBV7-3	13	TGTGCCAGCAGCTGGACAGGGGACACTGAAGCTTTCTTT	CASSWTGDTEAFF
-	TRBJ2-1	-	TRBV3-1/TRBV3-2	15	TGTGCCAGCAGCCAAGAAGTACGGTCTGATAATGAGCAGTTCTTC	CASSQEVRSDNEQFF
-	TRBJ2-7	-	TRBV30	14	TGTGCCTGGAGACGACTCCCCGAGGCCTACGAGCAGTACTTC	CAWRRLPEAYEQYF
-	TRBJ1-2	-	TRBV28	15	TGTGCCAGCAGTACGGGAGGGCAGCCAGGGTATGGCTACACCTTC	CASSTGGQPGYGYTF
-	TRBJ1-5	-	TRBV12-5	17	TGTGCTAGTGGTTTGGGGGGGGTGTCAGGAGGCAATCAGCCCCAGCATTTT	CASGLGGVSGGNQPQHF